This T cell receptor (beta chain) was found in a study of CD8 T cells in ankylosing spondylitis. Findings and caveats of the study: What appeared characteristic of ankylosing spondylitis blood was a TCR beta motif of eight or nine highly homologous variants. Enrichment of disease-linked clones was reportedly significant in matched ankylosing spondylitis synovial fluid.

About this clonotype: Its specificity is unknown.

The CDR3 has 12 residues. The germline V and J ends were trimmed by 5 bases and 4 bases, with 8 bases remaining between them. Germline V lookup: CDR1 PRHDT, CDR2 FYEKMQ (reference sequence). By quantitative 5'-RACE with molecular barcodes, the TCR beta libraries were made. From the 5' RACE reads, TCRdb called clonotypes with MiXCR, one entry per CDR3 protein. Here the sample spans about 540,000 distinct CDR3 sequences, about 13% being singletons. The V gene is TRBV13, the J gene TRBJ1-1; D is undetermined. The TCR was taken from a male donor with ankylosing spondylitis. Sequenced sample: blood, either unsorted or a sorted T cell fraction (not recorded which). As DNA, the CDR3 is TGTGCCAGCAGCCTCCTCTCCACTGAAGCTTTCTTT. Translation: CASSLLSTEAFF. Complete variable domain (other parts from reference TRBV13 and TRBJ1-1): AAGVIQSPRHLIKEKRETATLKCYPIPRHDTVYWYQQGPGQDPQFLISFYEKMQSDKGSIPDRFSAQQFSDYHSELNMSSLELGDSALYFCASSLLSTEAFFGQGTRLTVV.